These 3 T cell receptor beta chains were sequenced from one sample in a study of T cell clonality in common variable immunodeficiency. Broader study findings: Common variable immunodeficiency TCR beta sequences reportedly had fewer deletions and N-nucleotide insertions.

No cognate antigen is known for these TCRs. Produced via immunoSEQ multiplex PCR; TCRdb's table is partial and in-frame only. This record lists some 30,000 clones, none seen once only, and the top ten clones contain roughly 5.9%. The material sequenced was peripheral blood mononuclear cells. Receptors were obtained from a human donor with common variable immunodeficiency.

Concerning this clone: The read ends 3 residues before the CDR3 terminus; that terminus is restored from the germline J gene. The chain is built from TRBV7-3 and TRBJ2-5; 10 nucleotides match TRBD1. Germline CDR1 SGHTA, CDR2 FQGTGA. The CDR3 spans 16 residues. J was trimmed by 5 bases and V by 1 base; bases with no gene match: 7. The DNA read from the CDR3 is TGTGCCAGCAGCTTAAGGACAGGGGGACTCTTTGAGACC. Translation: CASSLRTGGLFET. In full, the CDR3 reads CASSLRTGGLFETQYF.

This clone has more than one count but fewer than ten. The CDR3: CASSLGQRRTDTQYF. Partial CDR3 DNA: TGTGCCAGTAGTTTGGGACAGCGACGCACAGATACG. The rearrangement links TRBV19 to TRBJ2-3, with 7 bases fitting TRBD1. The missing CDR3 end, 3 residues past where the read stops, is filled in from the germline J gene. Germline V CDR1 and CDR2: LNHDA, SQIVND (reference sequence). The ends lost 5 bases at V and 1 base at J; junction bases unmatched: 6. The CDR3 runs 15 residues.

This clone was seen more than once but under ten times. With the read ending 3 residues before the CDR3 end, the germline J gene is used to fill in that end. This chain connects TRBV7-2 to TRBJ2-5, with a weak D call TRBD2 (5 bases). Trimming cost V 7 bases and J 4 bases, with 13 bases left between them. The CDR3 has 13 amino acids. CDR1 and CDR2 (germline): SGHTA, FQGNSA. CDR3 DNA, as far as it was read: TGTGCCAGCACCTCCGACTATTCAGAGACC. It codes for CASTSDYSET. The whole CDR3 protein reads CASTSDYSETQYF.